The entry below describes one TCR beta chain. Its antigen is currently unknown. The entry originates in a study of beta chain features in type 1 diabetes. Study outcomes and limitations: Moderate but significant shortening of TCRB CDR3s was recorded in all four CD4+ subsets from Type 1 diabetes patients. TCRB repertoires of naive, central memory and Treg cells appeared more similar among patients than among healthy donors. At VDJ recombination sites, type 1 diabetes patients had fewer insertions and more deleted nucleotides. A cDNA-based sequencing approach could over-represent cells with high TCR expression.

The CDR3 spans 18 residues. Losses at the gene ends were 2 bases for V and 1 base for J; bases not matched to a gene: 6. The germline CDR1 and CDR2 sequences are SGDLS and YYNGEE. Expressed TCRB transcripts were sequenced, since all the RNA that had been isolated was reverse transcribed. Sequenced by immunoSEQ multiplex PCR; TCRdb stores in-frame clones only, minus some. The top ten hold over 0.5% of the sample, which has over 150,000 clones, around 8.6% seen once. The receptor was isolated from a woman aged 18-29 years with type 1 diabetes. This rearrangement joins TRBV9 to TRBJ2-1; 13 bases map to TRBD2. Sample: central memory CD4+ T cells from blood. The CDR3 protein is CASSVGLAGVKSYNEQFF. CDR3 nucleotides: TGTGCCAGCAGCGTCGGACTAGCGGGAGTAAAATCCTACAATGAGCAGTTCTTC.